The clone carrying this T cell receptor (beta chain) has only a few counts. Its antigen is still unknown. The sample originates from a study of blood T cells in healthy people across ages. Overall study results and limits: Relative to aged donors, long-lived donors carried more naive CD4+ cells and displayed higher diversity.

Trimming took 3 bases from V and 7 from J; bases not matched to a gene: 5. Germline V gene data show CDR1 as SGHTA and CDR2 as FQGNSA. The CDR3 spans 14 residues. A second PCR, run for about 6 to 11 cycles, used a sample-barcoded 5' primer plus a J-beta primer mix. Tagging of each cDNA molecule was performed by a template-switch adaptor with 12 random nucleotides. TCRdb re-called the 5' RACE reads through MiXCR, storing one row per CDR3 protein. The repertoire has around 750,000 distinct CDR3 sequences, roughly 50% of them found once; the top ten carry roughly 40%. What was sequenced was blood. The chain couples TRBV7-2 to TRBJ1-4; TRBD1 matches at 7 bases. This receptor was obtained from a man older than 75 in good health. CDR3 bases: TGTGCCAGCAGCTTGACGGGACAGTTTGAAAAACTGTTTTTT. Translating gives CASSLTGQFEKLFF.